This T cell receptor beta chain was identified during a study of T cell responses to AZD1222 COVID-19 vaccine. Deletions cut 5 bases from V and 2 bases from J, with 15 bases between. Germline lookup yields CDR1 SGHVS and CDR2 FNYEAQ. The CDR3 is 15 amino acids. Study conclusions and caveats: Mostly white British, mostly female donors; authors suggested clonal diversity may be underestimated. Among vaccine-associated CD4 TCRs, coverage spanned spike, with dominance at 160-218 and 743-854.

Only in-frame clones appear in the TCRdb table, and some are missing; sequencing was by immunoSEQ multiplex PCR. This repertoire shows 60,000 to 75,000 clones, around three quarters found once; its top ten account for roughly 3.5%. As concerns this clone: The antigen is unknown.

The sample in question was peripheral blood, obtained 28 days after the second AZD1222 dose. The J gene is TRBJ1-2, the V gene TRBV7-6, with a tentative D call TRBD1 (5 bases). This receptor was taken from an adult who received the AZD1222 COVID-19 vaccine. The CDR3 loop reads CASSGGSGGNYGYTF. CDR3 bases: TGTGCCAGCAGCGGGGGGTCTGGGGGGAACTATGGCTACACCTTC.